This entry describes one T cell receptor (beta chain). What it recognizes is unknown. The data belong to a study of shared clonotypes between healthy human individuals. Study background: In total, the donors were a couple of women and a few men aged 18 to 49. Study-wide findings and caveats: Larger richness was generally estimated for naive than memory subsets. Incompleteness in sorted-subset sequencing, despite large depth, was shown by rarefaction. The study drew on few donors, limiting represented genetic and exposure-history diversity.

Assay used: immunoSEQ multiplex PCR; TCRdb lists only in-frame clones, some missing. This table holds 550,000 to 650,000 clones, about 96% found once. Naive CD8 cells lacked CD45RO and underwent positive selection for CCR7, leaving out terminally differentiated effector memory CD45RA+ cells. The V and J ends lost 8 bases and 4 bases, in that order; junction bases with no gene match: 14. Germline V gene data show CDR1 as SGHDN and CDR2 as FVKESK. This CDR3 has 17 amino acids. Sequenced sample: naive CD8+ T cells sorted from blood. The receptor was derived from a woman in her 30s in good health. V usage is TRBV14 and J usage is TRBJ2-1; 10 bases line up with TRBD2. The CDR3 DNA reads TGTGCCAGCCCAAGCCGAGAGCGGGAGGGCTCTTACAATGAGCAGTTCTTC. Translating gives CASPSREREGSYNEQFF.